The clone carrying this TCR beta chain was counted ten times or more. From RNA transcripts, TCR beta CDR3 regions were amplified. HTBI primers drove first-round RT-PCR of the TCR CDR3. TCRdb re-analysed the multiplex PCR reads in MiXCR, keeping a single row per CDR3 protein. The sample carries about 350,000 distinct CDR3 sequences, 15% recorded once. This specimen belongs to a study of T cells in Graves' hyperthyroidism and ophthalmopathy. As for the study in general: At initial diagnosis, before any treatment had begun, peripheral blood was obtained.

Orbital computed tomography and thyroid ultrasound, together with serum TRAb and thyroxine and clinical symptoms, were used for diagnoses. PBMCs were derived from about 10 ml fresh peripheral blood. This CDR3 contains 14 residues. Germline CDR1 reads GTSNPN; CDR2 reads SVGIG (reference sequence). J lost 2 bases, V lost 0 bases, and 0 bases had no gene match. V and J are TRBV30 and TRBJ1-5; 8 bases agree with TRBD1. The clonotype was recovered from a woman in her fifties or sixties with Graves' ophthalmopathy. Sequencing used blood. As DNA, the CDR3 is TGTGCCTGGAGTGTGGACAGGGGCAATCAGCCCCAGCATTTT. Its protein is CAWSVDRGNQPQHF.